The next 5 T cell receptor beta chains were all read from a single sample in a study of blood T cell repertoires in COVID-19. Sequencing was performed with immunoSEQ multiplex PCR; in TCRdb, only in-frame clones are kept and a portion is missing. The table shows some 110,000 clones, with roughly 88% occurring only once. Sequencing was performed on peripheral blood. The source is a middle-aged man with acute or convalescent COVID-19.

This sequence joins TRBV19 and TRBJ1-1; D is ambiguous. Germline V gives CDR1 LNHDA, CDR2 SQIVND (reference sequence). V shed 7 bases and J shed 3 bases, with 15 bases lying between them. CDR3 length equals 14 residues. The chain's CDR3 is CASNNRPGDTEAFF. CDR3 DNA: TGTGCCAGTAACAATAGACCAGGTGACACTGAAGCTTTCTTT.

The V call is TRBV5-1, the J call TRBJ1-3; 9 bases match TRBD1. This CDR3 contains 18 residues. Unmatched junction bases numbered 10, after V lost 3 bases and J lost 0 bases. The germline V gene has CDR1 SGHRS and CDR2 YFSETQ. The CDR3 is CASSWGTGTGYSGNTIYF. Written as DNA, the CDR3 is TGCGCCAGCAGCTGGGGAACCGGGACAGGGTACTCTGGAAACACCATATATTTT.

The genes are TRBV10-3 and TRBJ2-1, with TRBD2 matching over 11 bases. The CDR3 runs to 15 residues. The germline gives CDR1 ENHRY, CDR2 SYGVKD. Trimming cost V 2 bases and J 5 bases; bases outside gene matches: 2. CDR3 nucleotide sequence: TGTGCCATCAGTGAGGTAGCGGGGGGGAACAATGAGCAGTTCTTC. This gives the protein CAISEVAGGNNEQFF.

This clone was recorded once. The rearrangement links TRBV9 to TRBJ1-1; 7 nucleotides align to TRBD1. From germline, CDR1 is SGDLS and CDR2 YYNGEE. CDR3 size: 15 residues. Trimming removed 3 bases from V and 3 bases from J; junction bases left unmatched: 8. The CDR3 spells CASSGNNRGYTEAFF. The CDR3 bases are TGTGCCAGCAGCGGGAACAACAGGGGTTACACTGAAGCTTTCTTT.

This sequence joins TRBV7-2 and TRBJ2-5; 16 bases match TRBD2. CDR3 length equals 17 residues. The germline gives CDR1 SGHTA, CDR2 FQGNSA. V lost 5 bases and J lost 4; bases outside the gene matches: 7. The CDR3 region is CASSRGLAGGLGETQYF. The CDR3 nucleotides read TGTGCCAGCAGCCGGGGACTAGCGGGGGGGCTCGGAGAGACCCAGTACTTC.